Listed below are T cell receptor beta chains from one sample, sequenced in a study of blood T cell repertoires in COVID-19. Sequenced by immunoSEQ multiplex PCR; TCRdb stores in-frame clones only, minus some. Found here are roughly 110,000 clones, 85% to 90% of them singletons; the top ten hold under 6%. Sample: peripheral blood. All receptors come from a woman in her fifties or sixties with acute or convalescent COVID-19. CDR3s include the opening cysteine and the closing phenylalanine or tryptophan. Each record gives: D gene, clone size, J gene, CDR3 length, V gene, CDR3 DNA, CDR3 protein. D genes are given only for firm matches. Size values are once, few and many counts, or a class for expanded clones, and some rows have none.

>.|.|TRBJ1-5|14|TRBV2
TGTGCCAGCAGTGATCTGGGGGGGGAACAGCCCCAGCATTTT
CASSDLGGEQPQHF
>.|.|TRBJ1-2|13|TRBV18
TGTGCCAGCTCACCTGCACGGACGGGAGGCTACACCTTC
CASSPARTGGYTF
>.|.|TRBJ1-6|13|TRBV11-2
TGTGCCAGCAGCTTAGGGACAGACTCACCCCTCCACTTT
CASSLGTDSPLHF
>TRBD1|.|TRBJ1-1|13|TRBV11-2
TGTGCCAGCAGCTCCCTGAGGACAGGCGAAGCTTTCTTT
CASSSLRTGEAFF
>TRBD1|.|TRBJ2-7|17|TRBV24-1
TGTGCCACCAGTGATCCCACGAGCGGACAGGGGATAGGCGAGCAGTACTTC
CATSDPTSGQGIGEQYF
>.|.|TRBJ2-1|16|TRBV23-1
TGCGCCAGCAGTCTCAGGGTAGGGATAAGCTACAATGAGCAGTTCTTC
CASSLRVGISYNEQFF
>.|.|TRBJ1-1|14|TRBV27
TGTGCCAGCAGCCACAGGGTAACCAACACTGAAGCTTTCTTT
CASSHRVTNTEAFF
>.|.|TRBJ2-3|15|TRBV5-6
TGTGCCAGCAGCTTAAAACTCTCTAGCACAGATACGCAGTATTTT
CASSLKLSSTDTQYF
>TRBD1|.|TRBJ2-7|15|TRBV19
TGTGCCAGTAGTATGGGGGGACAGGGGTCCTACGAGCAGTACTTC
CASSMGGQGSYEQYF
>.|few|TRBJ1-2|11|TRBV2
TGTGCCAGCAGTGTAAGGCGGGGCTACACCTTC
CASSVRRGYTF
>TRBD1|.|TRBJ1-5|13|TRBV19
TGTGCCAGTAGCGGGGACAGGAATCAGCCCCAGCATTTT
CASSGDRNQPQHF
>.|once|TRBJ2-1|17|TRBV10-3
TGTGCCATCAGTGAGGACCTGTTCCGTACGGGGTTAAAGGAGCAGTTCTTC
CAISEDLFRTGLKEQFF
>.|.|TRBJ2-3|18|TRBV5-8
TGTGCCAGCAGCTTGAGGCTTCTGTGGGAGTCAAACACAGATACGCAGTATTTT
CASSLRLLWESNTDTQYF
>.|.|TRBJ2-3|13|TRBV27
TGTGCCAGCAGCCCCTACCCACCAGATACGCAGTATTTT
CASSPYPPDTQYF
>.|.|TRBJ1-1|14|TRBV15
TGTGCCACCAGCAGAGGGGGCTTGGACACTGAAGCTTTCTTT
CATSRGGLDTEAFF
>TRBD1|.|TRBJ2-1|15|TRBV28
TGTGCCAGCAGGCCTGGGGGACAGGGGTACAATGAGCAGTTCTTC
CASRPGGQGYNEQFF
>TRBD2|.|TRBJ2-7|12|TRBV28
TGTGCCAGTTCGAGCGGGGGTCCCGAGCAGTACTTC
CASSSGGPEQYF
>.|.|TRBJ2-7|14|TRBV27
TGTGCCAGCAGCTCGGCGCGGGGCTCCTACGAGCAGTACTTC
CASSSARGSYEQYF
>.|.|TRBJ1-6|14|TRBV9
TGTGCCAGCAGCGTAGAGACAGGAGAATCACCCCTCCACTTT
CASSVETGESPLHF
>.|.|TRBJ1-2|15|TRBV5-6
TGTGCCAGCAGCCATGACGGCAACTATAACTATGGCTACACCTTC
CASSHDGNYNYGYTF
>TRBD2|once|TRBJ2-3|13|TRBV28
TGTGCCACCAGGGAACCGAGCGGGAGGGCCGCGTATTTT
CATREPSGRAAYF
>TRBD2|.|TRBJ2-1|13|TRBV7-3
TGTGCCAGCAGCTCGACTAGCGACCATGAGCAGTTCTTC
CASSSTSDHEQFF
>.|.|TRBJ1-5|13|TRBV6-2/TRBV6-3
TGTGCCAGCAGCCTACTCATCGGTCAGCCCCAGCATTTT
CASSLLIGQPQHF
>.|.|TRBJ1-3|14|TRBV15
TGTGCCACCAGCAGAGGCCGGGGGGAGGGAGTGATATATTTT
CATSRGRGEGVIYF
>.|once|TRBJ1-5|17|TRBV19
TGTGCCAGTACCCGAAGGACAGAGAGCTATAGCAATCAGCCCCAGCATTTT
CASTRRTESYSNQPQHF
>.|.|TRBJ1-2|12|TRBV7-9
TGTGCCAGCAGCTTAGACAGCTATGGCTACACCTTC
CASSLDSYGYTF
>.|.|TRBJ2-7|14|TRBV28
TGTGCCAGCAGTATGACTAGGGGAACTACGGAGCAGTACTTC
CASSMTRGTTEQYF
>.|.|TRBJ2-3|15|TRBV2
TGTGCCAGCAGTGATCTGTTTCGACTCACAGATACGCAGTATTTT
CASSDLFRLTDTQYF
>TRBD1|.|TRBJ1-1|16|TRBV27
TGTGCCAGCAGTTTACGGACAGGCCGCCCGGGGGCTGAAGCTTTCTTT
CASSLRTGRPGAEAFF
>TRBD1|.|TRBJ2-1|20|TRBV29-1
TGCAGCTCCATGGGCACCCCGGGACAGGGCTTCCAAACCTTCTACAATGAGCAGTTCTTC
CSSMGTPGQGFQTFYNEQFF
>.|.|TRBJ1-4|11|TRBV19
TGTGCCAGTAGTTCAGGTGGAAAACTGTTTTTT
CASSSGGKLFF
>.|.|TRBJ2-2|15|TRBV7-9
TGTGCCAGCAGCTCGAATAGCGGGAACACCGGGGAGCTGTTTTTT
CASSSNSGNTGELFF
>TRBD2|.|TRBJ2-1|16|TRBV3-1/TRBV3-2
TGTGCCAGCAGCCAAGAAAGACTAGCGGGCAAAAATGAGCAGTTCTTC
CASSQERLAGKNEQFF
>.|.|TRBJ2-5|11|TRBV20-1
TGCAGTGCTAGGGAGGTGGAGACCCAGTACTTC
CSAREVETQYF
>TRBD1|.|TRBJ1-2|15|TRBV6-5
TGTGCCAGCAGCAATGCCGGGACAGGATACTATGGCTACACCTTC
CASSNAGTGYYGYTF
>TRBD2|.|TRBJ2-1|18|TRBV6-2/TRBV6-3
TGTGCCAGCAGTTACTCCCCGACTAGCGGGAGAGAACACAATGAGCAGTTCTTC
CASSYSPTSGREHNEQFF
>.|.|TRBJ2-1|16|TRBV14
TGTGCCAGCAGCCAAGCATGGTGGAGGAGCAACAATGAGCAGTTCTTC
CASSQAWWRSNNEQFF
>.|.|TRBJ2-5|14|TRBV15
TGTGCCACCAGCAGTTTCGACAGACAAGAGACCCAGTACTTC
CATSSFDRQETQYF
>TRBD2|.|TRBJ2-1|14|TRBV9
TGTGCCAGCAGCGCTAGCGGGGGGGCGGGTGAGCAGTTCTTC
CASSASGGAGEQFF
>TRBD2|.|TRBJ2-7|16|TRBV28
TGTGCCAGCAGACCCCTAGCGGGAGTCTTAATCTACGAGCAGTACTTC
CASRPLAGVLIYEQYF